The present entry profiles one T cell receptor beta chain with its context. What it binds is not known. This specimen belongs to a study of cytomegalovirus exposure and HLA in healthy donors. Broader study findings: The authors enumerated 150 to 200 TCR beta chains as linked to cytomegalovirus. A later look showed TCR association rates differing by HLA locus, highest for DRB1 and lowest for HLA-C. When presence/absence was analysed, sequencing depth was taken to be roughly uniform across donors.

The PCR made use of 60 Vbeta and 13 Jbeta primers. Some clones are missing from TCRdb's copy, which holds only in-frame ones; the method was immunoSEQ multiplex PCR. The repertoire holds about 120,000 clones, with 65% to 80% as singletons. This CDR3 has 16 amino acids. V lost 2 bases and J 5 bases, leaving 16 bases between the germline ends. CDR1 and CDR2 (germline): SEHNR, FQNEAQ (reference sequence). The sequencing sample was made of PBMCs. V gene TRBV7-9 combines with J gene TRBJ2-1; no firm D call. The TCR comes from a human donor in good health. CDR3 DNA: TGTGCCAGCAGCTTAAGTCCGATTGCGGCCAACAATGAGCAGTTCTTC. Protein: CASSLSPIAANNEQFF.